This paragraph reports one T cell receptor (beta chain). Its antigen remains unidentified. This CDR3 comprises 13 residues. Germline V lookup: CDR1 SGHRS, CDR2 YFSETQ. The V and J ends lost 1 base and 5 bases respectively, with 9 bases between them. The table came from immunoSEQ multiplex PCR; TCRdb's copy has only in-frame clones and leaves some out. The table lists about 68,000 clones, over 65% of them singletons, with around 0.63% in the top ten. The record originates from a study of OX40 agonist ivuxolimab in advanced cancers. Study background: The study treated patients with ivuxolimab, an agonistic anti-OX40 (CD134) antibody. Ivuxolimab, which patients received intravenously every 2 weeks, was dosed at 0.01 to 10 mg/kg. Dose-escalation patients had hepatocellular carcinoma, melanoma, renal cell or head and neck cancer.

General observations from the study: Specificity for antigen went undetermined in the expanded peripheral T cells.

Material: CD4+ or CD8+ T cells sorted from blood, obtained in a trial of the OX40 agonist ivuxolimab. This chain links TRBV5-1 with TRBJ2-5, with D perhaps assigned TRBD1 or TRBD2 (5 bases each). The sequence was collected from an adult with an advanced solid tumor such as melanoma, head and neck, liver or kidney cancer. Here the CDR3 reads CASSLQGEETQYF. The CDR3 region has the DNA TGCGCCAGCAGCTTGCAAGGGGAGGAGACCCAGTACTTC.